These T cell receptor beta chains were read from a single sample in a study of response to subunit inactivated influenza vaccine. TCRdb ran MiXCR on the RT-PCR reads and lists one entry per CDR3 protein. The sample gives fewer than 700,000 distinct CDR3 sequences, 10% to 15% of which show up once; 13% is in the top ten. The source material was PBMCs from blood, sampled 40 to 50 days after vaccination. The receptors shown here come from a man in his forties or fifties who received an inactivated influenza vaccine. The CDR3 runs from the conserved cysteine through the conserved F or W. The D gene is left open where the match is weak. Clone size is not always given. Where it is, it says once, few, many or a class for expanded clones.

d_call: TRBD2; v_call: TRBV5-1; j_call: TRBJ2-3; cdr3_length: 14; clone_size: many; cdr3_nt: TGCGCCAGCCGAGAGGGGAGGGTCACAGATACGCAGTATTTT; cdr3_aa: CASREGRVTDTQYF
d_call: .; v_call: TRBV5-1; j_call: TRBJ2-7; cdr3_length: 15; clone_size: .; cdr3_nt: TGCGCCAGCAGCTTGGCGGCAGTAACCTCCTACGAGCAGTACTTC; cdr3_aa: CASSLAAVTSYEQYF
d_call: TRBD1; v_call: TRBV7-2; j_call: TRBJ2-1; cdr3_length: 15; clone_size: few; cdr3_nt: TGTGCCAGCAGCTTATACAGGGGCCGGTACAATGAGCAGTTCTTC; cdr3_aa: CASSLYRGRYNEQFF
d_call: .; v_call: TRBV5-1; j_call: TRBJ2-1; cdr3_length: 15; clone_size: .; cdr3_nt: TGCGCCAGCAGCTTGGCCTGGGGCACCTACAATGAGCAGTTCTTC; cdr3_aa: CASSLAWGTYNEQFF
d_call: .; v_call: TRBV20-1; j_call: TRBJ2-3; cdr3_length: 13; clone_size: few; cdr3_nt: TGCAGTGCTAGTGTTCCTAGCACAGATACGCAGTATTTT; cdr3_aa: CSASVPSTDTQYF
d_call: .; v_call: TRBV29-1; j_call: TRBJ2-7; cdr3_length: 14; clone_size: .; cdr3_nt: TGCAGCGTTGCCCCGGGACGGAGCTCCTACGAGCAGTACTTC; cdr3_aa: CSVAPGRSSYEQYF
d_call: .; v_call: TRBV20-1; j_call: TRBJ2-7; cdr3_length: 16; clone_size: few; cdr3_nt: TGCAGTGCTAGAGATCAGTCGGGACTCGTTCTCTACGAGCAGTACTTC; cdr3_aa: CSARDQSGLVLYEQYF
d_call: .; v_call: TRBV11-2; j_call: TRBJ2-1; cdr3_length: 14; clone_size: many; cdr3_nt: TGTGCCAGCAGCTTCGCGCTAGCGAGCAATGAGCAGTTCTTC; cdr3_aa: CASSFALASNEQFF
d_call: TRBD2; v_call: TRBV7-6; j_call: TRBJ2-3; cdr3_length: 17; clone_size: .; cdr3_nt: TGTGCCAGCAGCTTTGGACTAGCGGGGGAGGGCACAGATACGCAGTATTTT; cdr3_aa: CASSFGLAGEGTDTQYF
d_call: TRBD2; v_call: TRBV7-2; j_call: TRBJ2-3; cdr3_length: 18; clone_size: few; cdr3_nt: TGTGCCAGCAGCTTTGGGCTAGCGGGATCCTCTAGCACAGATACGCAGTATTTT; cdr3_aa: CASSFGLAGSSSTDTQYF
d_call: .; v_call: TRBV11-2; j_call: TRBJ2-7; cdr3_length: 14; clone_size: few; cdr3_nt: TGTGCCAGCACCCTACCGGGTTCTGGTTACGAGCAGTACTTC; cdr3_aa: CASTLPGSGYEQYF
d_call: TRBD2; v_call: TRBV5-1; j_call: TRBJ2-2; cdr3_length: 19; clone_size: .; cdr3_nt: TGCGCCAGCAGCTTGAATCCGGGAGGTCTCGGGTCGGCTACCGGGGAGCTGTTTTTT; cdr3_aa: CASSLNPGGLGSATGELFF
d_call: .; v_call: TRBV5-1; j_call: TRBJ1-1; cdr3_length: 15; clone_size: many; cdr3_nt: TGCGCCAGCAGCTTGGGTCCGGGATGGAACACTGAAGCTTTCTTT; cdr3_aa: CASSLGPGWNTEAFF
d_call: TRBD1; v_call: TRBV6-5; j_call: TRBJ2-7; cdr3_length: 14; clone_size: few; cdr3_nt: TGTGCCAGCAGTTGGACGACAGGGGGGTACGAGCAGTACTTC; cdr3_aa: CASSWTTGGYEQYF
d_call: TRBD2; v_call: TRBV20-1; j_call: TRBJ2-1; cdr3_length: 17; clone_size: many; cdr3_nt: TGCAGTGCGACCGGGACTAGCGGGAGGCTTACCTACAATGAGCAGTTCTTC; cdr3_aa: CSATGTSGRLTYNEQFF
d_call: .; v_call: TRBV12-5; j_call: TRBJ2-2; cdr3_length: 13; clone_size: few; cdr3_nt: TGTGCTAGTGGTGCGGAAGCGGGTGGGGAGCTGTTTTTT; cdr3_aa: CASGAEAGGELFF
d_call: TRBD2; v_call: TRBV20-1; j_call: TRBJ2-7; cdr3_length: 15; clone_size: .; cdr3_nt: TGCAGTGCTAGAGGCGGGACTAGCCTAACCTACGAGCAGTACTTC; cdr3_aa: CSARGGTSLTYEQYF
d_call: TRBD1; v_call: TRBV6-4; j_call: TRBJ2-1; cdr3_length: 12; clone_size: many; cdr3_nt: TGTGCCAGCAGTACACAGGGGAATGAGCAGTTCTTC; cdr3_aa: CASSTQGNEQFF
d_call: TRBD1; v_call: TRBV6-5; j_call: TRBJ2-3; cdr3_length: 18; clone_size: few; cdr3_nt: TGTGCCAGCAGTTACTCGATCACGACAGGGCCCTCAGGAGATACGCAGTATTTT; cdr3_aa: CASSYSITTGPSGDTQYF
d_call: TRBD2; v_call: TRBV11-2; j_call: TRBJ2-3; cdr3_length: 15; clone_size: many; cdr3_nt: TGTGCCAGCAGCTTAACGGGGGGGCCGGTAGATACGCAGTATTTT; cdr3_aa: CASSLTGGPVDTQYF
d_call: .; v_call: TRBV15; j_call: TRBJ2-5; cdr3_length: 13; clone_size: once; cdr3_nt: TGTGCCACCAGCAGAGGGGTAGGAGAGATCCAGTACTTC; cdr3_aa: CATSRGVGEIQYF
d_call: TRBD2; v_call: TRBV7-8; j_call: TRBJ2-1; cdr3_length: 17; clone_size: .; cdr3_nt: TGTGCCAGCAGCCCCAGCCTAACTAGCGTGAGCTACAATGAGCAGTTCTTC; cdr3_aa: CASSPSLTSVSYNEQFF
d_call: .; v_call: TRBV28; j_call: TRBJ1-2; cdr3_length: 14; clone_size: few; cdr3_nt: TGTGCCAGCAGTCTCCCGGGCGTCGTTTATGGCTACACCTTC; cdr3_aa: CASSLPGVVYGYTF
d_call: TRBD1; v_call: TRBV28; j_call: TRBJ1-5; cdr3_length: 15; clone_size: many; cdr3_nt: TGTGCCAGCAGCAGATACAGGGGAAGCAATCAGCCCCAGCATTTT; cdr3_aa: CASSRYRGSNQPQHF
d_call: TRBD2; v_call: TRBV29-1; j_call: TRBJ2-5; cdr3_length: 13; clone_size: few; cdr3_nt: TGCAGCGTTGGACTAGCGGGAGGGAAGACCCAGTACTTC; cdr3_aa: CSVGLAGGKTQYF
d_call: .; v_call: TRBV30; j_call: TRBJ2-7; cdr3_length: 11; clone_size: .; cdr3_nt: TGTGCCTGGAGTGGGGCGGGACGGACCTCCTTC; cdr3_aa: CAWSGAGRTSF
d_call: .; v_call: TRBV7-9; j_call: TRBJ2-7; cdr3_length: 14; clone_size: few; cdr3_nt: TGTGCCAGCAGCACGGGACATAGCACCTACGAGCAGTACTTC; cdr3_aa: CASSTGHSTYEQYF
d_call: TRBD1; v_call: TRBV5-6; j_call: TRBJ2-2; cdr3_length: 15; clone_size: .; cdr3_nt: TGTGCCAGCAGCTTGACGGGACAGACCACCGGGGAGCTGTTTTTT; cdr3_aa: CASSLTGQTTGELFF
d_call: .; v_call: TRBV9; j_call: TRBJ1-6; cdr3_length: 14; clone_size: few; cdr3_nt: TGTGCCAGCAGCCCACGACATAATAATTCACCCCTCCACTTT; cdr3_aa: CASSPRHNNSPLHF
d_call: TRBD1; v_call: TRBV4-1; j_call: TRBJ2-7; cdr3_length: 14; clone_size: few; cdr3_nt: TGCGCCAGCAGCCATAAGACAGGGAACTACGAGCAGTACTTC; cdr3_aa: CASSHKTGNYEQYF
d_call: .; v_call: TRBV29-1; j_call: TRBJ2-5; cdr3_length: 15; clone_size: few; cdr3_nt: TGCAGCGTGGGACCTCCGGGACACGATCAAGAGACCCAGTACTTC; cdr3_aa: CSVGPPGHDQETQYF
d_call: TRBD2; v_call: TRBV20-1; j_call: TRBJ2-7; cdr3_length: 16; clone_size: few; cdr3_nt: TGCAGTGCTAGAGATCACTTGTCGGGGGGGCGCTACGAGCAGTACTTC; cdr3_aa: CSARDHLSGGRYEQYF
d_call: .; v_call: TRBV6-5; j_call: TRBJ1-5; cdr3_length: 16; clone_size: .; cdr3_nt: TGTGCCAGCAGTTATGGGAACGAGAATAGCAATCAGCCCCAGCATTTT; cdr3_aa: CASSYGNENSNQPQHF
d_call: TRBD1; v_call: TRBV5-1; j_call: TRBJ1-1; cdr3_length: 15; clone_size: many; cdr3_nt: TGCGCCAGCAGCTCGTTTACAGGGGAGAACACTGAAGCTTTCTTT; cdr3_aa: CASSSFTGENTEAFF
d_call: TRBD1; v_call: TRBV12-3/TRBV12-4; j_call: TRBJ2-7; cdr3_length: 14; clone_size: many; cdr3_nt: TGTGCCAGCAGCCTGAGACAGGGTCCCTACGAGCAGTACTTC; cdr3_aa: CASSLRQGPYEQYF
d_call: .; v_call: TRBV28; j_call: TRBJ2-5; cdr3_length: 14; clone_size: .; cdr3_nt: TGTGCCAGCAGTTTGGATCAAGGGACGGAGACCCAGTACTTC; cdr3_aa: CASSLDQGTETQYF
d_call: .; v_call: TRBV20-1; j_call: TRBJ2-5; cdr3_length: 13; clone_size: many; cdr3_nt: TGCAGTGCTAATGGGGCCTTTCAAGAGACCCAGTACTTC; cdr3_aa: CSANGAFQETQYF
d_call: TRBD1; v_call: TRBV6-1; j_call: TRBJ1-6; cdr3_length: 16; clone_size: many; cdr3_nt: TGTGCCAGCAGTCCGACAGGGAGCGGTAGAACATCACCCCTCCACTTT; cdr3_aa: CASSPTGSGRTSPLHF
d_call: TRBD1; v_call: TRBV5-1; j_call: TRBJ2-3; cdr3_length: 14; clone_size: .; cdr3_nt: TGCGCCAGCAGCGGCGGACAGGGGACAGATACGCAGTATTTT; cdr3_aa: CASSGGQGTDTQYF
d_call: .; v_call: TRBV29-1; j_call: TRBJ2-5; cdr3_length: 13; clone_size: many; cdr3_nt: TGCAGCGTGGCTGGGGGGCTCCAAGAGACCCAGTACTTC; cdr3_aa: CSVAGGLQETQYF
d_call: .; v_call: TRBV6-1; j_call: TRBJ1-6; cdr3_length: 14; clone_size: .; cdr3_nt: TGTGCCAGCAGTGAAGGACAGCAGGATTCACCCCTCCACTTT; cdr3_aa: CASSEGQQDSPLHF
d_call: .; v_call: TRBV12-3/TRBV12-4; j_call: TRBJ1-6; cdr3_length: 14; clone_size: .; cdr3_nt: TGTGCCAGCAGTCAGATGGGGGGCAATTCACCCCTCCACTTT; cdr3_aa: CASSQMGGNSPLHF
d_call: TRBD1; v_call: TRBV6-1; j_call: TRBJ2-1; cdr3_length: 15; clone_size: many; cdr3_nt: TGTGCCAGCAGTGGTGGACAGGGGGCTTACAATGAGCAGTTCTTC; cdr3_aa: CASSGGQGAYNEQFF
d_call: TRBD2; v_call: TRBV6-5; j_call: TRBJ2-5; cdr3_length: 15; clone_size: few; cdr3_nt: TGTGCCAGCAGTTACTCTAGCGGGGGACAAGAGACCCAGTACTTC; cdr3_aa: CASSYSSGGQETQYF
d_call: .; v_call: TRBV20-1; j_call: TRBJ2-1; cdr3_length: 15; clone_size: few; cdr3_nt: TGCAGTGCTAGAATCCGGGACCACTCCTACAATGAGCAGTTCTTC; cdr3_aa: CSARIRDHSYNEQFF
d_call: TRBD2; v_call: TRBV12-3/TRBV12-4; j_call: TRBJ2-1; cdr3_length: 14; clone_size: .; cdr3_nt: TGTGCCAGCAACAGGGCGGGGGGTTACAATGAGCAGTTCTTC; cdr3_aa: CASNRAGGYNEQFF
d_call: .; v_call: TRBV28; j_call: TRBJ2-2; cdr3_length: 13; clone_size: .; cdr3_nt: TGTGCCAGCATTCGACCGGAGACCGGGGAGCTGTTTTTT; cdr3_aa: CASIRPETGELFF
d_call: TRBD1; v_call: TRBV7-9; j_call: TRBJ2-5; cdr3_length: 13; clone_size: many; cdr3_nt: TGTGCCAGCAGCCCCAGGGGGCCAGAGACCCAGTACTTC; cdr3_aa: CASSPRGPETQYF
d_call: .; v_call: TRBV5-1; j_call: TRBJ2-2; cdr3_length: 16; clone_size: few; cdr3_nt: TGCGCCAGCAGCCTGCCGCAGGCTGGCAACACCGGGGAGCTGTTTTTT; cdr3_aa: CASSLPQAGNTGELFF
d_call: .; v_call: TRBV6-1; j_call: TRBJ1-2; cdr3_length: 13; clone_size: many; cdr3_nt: TGTGCCACCCTAGACAAGCTCCACTATGGCTACACCTTC; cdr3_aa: CATLDKLHYGYTF
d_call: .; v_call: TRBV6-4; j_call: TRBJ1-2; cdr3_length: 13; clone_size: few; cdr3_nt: TGTGCCAGCAGTGACTCCGGGGAGTCTGGCTACACCTTC; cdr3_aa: CASSDSGESGYTF
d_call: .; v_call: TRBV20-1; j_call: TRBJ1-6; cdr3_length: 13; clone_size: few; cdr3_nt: TGCAGTGCTAGTAAGGACATGAGTTCACCCCTCCACTTT; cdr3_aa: CSASKDMSSPLHF
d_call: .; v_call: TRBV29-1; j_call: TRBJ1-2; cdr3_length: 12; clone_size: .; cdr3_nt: TGCAGCGTTGAAGATCAGGGTAGCGGCTACACCTTC; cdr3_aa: CSVEDQGSGYTF
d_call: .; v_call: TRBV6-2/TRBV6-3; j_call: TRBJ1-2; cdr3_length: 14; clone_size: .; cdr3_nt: TGTGCCAGCAGTTACGGTCGCCAGGGTGGCGGCTACACCTTC; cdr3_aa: CASSYGRQGGGYTF
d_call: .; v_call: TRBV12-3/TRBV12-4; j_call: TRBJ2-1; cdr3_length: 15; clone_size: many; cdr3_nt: TGTGCCAGCAGTCCAGGGGGGGGGGCGTACAATGAGCAGTTCTTC; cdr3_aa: CASSPGGGAYNEQFF
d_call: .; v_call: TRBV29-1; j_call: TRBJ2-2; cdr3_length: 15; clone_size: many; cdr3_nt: TGCAGCGTTGAAGTCGTAGGGGAGGCCACCGGGGAGCTGTTTTTT; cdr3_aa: CSVEVVGEATGELFF
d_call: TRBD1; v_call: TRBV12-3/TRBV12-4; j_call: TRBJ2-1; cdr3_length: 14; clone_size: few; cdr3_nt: TGTGCCAGCAGTTTCGACAGGGTCCACAATGAGCAGTTCTTC; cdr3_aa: CASSFDRVHNEQFF
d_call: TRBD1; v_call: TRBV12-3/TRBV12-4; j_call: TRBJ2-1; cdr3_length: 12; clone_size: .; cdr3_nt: TGTGCCAGCAGTCTCGAATGGGGGACAGGCTTCTTC; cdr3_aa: CASSLEWGTGFF
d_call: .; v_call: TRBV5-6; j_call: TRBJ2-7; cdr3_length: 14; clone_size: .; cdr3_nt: .; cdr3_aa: CASSWGQGSYELYF
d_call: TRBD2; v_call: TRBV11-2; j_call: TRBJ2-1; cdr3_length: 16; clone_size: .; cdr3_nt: TGTGCCAGCAGCTTAGGGCTGTGGGGGGGGGACAATGAGCAGTTCTTC; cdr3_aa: CASSLGLWGGDNEQFF